A single sample gave rise to the 18 T cell receptor beta chains below, sequenced in a study of CD8 T cells in ankylosing spondylitis. TCRdb called the 5' RACE reads again in MiXCR, with one record for every CDR3 protein. This sample carries 150,000 to 200,000 distinct CDR3 sequences, approximately 13% of them seen once, and the ten largest clones take approximately 10%. Sequencing used blood, either unsorted or a sorted T cell fraction (not recorded which). The receptor set was obtained from a female donor with ankylosing spondylitis or in good health (not recorded which).

This clonotype showed up many times. J is TRBJ2-7 and V is TRBV5-1, with TRBD2 matching 14 bases. The V gene's germline CDR1 is SGHRS and CDR2 YFSETQ. Germline trimming cut 4 bases from V and 4 bases from J; bases unmatched to any gene: 4. The CDR3 spans 15 residues. The CDR3 region has the DNA TGCGCCAGCAGCGGGGGACTAGCGGGAGCTTACGAGCAGTACTTC. Translated: CASSGGLAGAYEQYF. The variable domain in full, with the rest retrieved from reference TRBV5-1 and TRBJ2-7, is KAGVTQTPRYLIKTRGQQVTLSCSPISGHRSVSWYQQTPGQGLQFLFEYFSETQRNKGNFPGRFSGRQFSNSRSEMNVSTLELGDSALYLCASSGGLAGAYEQYFGPGTRLTVT.

This clonotype was recorded at least ten times. This chain joins TRBV5-1 and TRBJ2-1, with unresolved D. This CDR3 comprises 12 residues. Germline CDR1 SGHRS, CDR2 YFSETQ. The V end lost 0 bases, the J end lost 8 bases, and 6 bases lay between the germline ends. CDR3 region: CASSLGWDEQFF. The CDR3 DNA follows: TGCGCCAGCAGCTTGGGATGGGATGAGCAGTTCTTC.

This chain connects TRBV30 to TRBJ2-3, with TRBD2 matching over 9 bases. Germline V gene data show CDR1 as GTSNPN and CDR2 as SVGIG (reference sequence). This CDR3 region has 18 residues. With 0 bases clipped from V and 5 bases from J, the junction kept 15 bases outside the gene matches. This chain's CDR3 is CAWSVIPGAGGPGDTQYF. The DNA of the CDR3 is TGTGCCTGGAGTGTAATTCCTGGTGCGGGAGGGCCTGGAGATACGCAGTATTTT.

This clonotype was seen more than once but under ten times. The gene calls are TRBV7-9 and TRBJ2-3; D may be TRBD1 or TRBD2 (5 bases each). The CDR3 is 15 amino acids. Trimming stripped 5 bases from V and 1 base from J, with 13 bases between. CDR1 and CDR2 from the germline V gene are SEHNR and FQNEAQ (reference sequence). The CDR3 DNA is TGTGCCAGCAGCCCGGTGCAGGGACGCACAGATACGCAGTATTTT. Translation gives CASSPVQGRTDTQYF. The variable domain in full, with the rest retrieved from reference TRBV7-9 and TRBJ2-3, is DTGVSQNPRHKITKRGQNVTFRCDPISEHNRLYWYRQTLGQGPEFLTYFQNEAQLEKSRLLSDRFSAERPKGSFSTLEIQRTEQGDSAMYLCASSPVQGRTDTQYFGPGTRLTVL.

The table lists this clonotype with many counts. The V call is TRBV7-8, the J call TRBJ2-1, with TRBD1 matching over 10 bases. This CDR3 contains 16 residues. Germline values: CDR1 SGHVS, CDR2 FQNEAQ. V lost 5 bases, J lost 6 bases, and 10 bases stayed unmatched. In nucleotides, the CDR3 is TGTGCCAGCAGCCCCCGGGACAGGGGCTCTTTCAATGAGCAGTTCTTC. Amino acid sequence: CASSPRDRGSFNEQFF.

This clonotype came up a few times. The V gene is TRBV12-3 or TRBV12-4, the J gene TRBJ1-2, with 7 positions matching TRBD1. With 5 bases clipped from V and 7 bases from J, the junction kept 7 bases outside the gene matches. CDR3 length: 13 residues. The CDR3 DNA is TGTGCCAGCAGTCGACAGGGAAACAGTGGCTACACCTTC. This codes for CASSRQGNSGYTF.

The sample holds a few counts of this clonotype. The rearrangement uses TRBV13 and TRBJ2-1, with D possibly called TRBD1 or TRBD2 (5 bases each). The V end lost 5 bases, the J end lost 5 bases, and 22 bases lay between the germline ends. CDR1 is PRHDT and CDR2 is FYEKMQ in the germline V gene (reference sequence). The CDR3 is 17 residues long. The CDR3, as DNA: TGTGCCAGCAGCCTCGGGGACCTAGTACCGAGCCACAATGAGCAGTTCTTC. This sequence encodes CASSLGDLVPSHNEQFF.

This clonotype was seen ten or more times. The chain has TRBV5-8 and TRBJ2-5, with D unresolved. Trimming cost V 2 bases and J 5 bases, with 10 bases left between them. The CDR3 is 13 amino acids. Germline-derived CDR1 and CDR2 are SGHTS and YDEGEE. In DNA form, the CDR3 reads TGTGCCAGCAGCTTTCGTAGCAGGGAGACCCAGTACTTC. The encoded protein is CASSFRSRETQYF. Together with reference TRBV5-8 and TRBJ2-5, the CDR3 gives the full variable domain: EAGVTQSPTHLIKTRGQQATLRCSPISGHTSVYWYQQALGLGLQFLLWYDEGEERNRGNFPPRFSGRQFPNYSSELNVNALELEDSALYLCASSFRSRETQYFGPGTRLLVL.

Turning to this clonotype: A much larger clone lies one base from this, so it may be a read error. The chain joins TRBV20-1 to TRBJ1-1; TRBD1 aligns across 8 bases. The V gene's germline CDR1 is DFQATT and CDR2 SNEGSKA (reference sequence). Trimming took 0 bases from V and 4 from J; bases not matched to a gene: 10. This CDR3 is built from 16 residues. CDR3 DNA sequence: TGCAGTGCTAGAGATATGCAGGACACAGGGGGCACTGAAGCTTTCTTT. As protein: CSARDMQDTGGTEAFF.

A remark on this clonotype: A clone one base away is much larger, so this may be a read error. This chain connects TRBV20-1 to TRBJ1-1; D is unresolved. Germline V CDR1 and CDR2: DFQATT, SNEGSKA (reference sequence). The V end was cut by 3 bases, the J end by 3 bases, with 17 bases between. The CDR3 sequence is 15 residues long. This CDR3 is CSARGKDSSHTEAFF. The CDR3 DNA reads as TGCAGTGCTAGGGGAAAAGACTCCTCCCACACTGAAGCTTTCTTT.

At least ten counts were recorded for this clonotype. The chain couples TRBV4-3 to TRBJ1-1; D not resolved. The germline gives CDR1 LGHNA, CDR2 YSLEER. The V gene lost 2 bases and the J gene lost 5 bases, with 9 bases spanning the gap. The CDR3 spans 13 residues. In DNA, the CDR3 is TGCGCCAGCAGCCAAATTTTGAGGACTGAAGCTTTCTTT. It encodes CASSQILRTEAFF.

The V call is TRBV3-1, the J call TRBJ2-5, with TRBD2 identical over 10 bases. Germline V gives CDR1 LGHDT, CDR2 YNNKEL (reference sequence). CDR3 length equals 18 residues. Trimming removed 1 base from V and 5 bases from J; junction bases left unmatched: 13. Here the CDR3 reads CASSQVRTSGTLAETQYF. CDR3 sequence (DNA): TGTGCCAGCAGCCAAGTTAGGACTAGCGGAACTCTTGCGGAGACCCAGTACTTC.

The table lists this clonotype with many counts. The chain recombines TRBV6-1 with TRBJ1-2; 9 bases line up with TRBD1. V was clipped by 6 bases and J by 6 bases; unmatched bases: 14. CDR1 MNHNS and CDR2 SASEGT come from the germline V gene. This CDR3 comprises 16 residues. This CDR3 reads CASSPYQKGTGNGYTF. In DNA form, the CDR3 reads TGTGCCAGCAGCCCCTACCAAAAGGGGACAGGGAATGGCTACACCTTC.

This clonotype was seen only a few times. The chain combines TRBV7-8 with TRBJ2-7; 14 nucleotides match TRBD2. The CDR3 totals 17 residues. The germline V gene encodes CDR1 SGHVS and CDR2 FQNEAQ. J was trimmed by 6 bases and V by 5 bases; bases with no gene match: 12. The CDR3 DNA follows: TGTGCCAGCAGCCCGACATTGACTAGCGGGAGGGCCGGCGAGCAGTACTTC. Protein sequence: CASSPTLTSGRAGEQYF.

The table lists this clonotype with a few counts. V usage is TRBV20-1 and J usage is TRBJ2-1, with 9 bases aligning to TRBD1. The V gene's germline CDR1 is DFQATT and CDR2 SNEGSKA (reference sequence). Trimming took 1 base from V and 15 from J; bases not matched to a gene: 7. There are 12 residues in the CDR3. The CDR3 spells CSARAPGQGRFF. CDR3 DNA: TGCAGTGCTAGAGCACCGGGACAGGGACGGTTCTTC.

This clonotype came up a few times. V gene TRBV7-9 combines with J gene TRBJ1-5; D is undetermined. The CDR3 runs 17 residues. The V end lost 3 bases, the J end lost 4 bases, and 19 bases lay between the germline ends. Germline CDR1 is SEHNR and CDR2 is FQNEAQ (reference sequence). The CDR3 sequence: CASSFGLLRQQNQPQHF. The CDR3 region has the DNA TGTGCCAGCAGCTTTGGGTTGTTGAGACAACAGAATCAGCCCCAGCATTTT.

Here the CDR3 reads CASSLDPWAESGANVLTF. The CDR3 bases are TGTGCCAGCAGCTTAGATCCTTGGGCCGAATCTGGGGCCAACGTCCTGACTTTC. V is TRBV4-2 and J is TRBJ2-6; D gene unclear. Germline V gene data show CDR1 as LGHNA and CDR2 as YNFKEQ. This CDR3 region has 18 residues. Trimming took off 5 bases at V and 1 base at J, with 18 bases between the two ends.

This clonotype was seen ten or more times. V usage is TRBV11-2 and J usage is TRBJ2-5; 8 nucleotides line up with TRBD1. This CDR3 has 18 residues. V lost 5 bases and J lost 2; bases outside the gene matches: 16. Germline V gene sequence: CDR1 SGHAT, CDR2 FQNNGV. The CDR3 DNA sequence: TGTGCCAGCAGCCTTAGGATCCTCAGACAGGGGCGTCAAGAGACCCAGTACTTC. Amino acid sequence: CASSLRILRQGRQETQYF.